This T cell receptor beta chain was observed in a study of T cell changes during pregnancy in multiple sclerosis. This CDR3 is 15 amino acids long. Germline loops: CDR1 LGHNA, CDR2 YSLEER. Trimming cost V 3 bases and J 6 bases, with 17 bases left between them. Data came from immunoSEQ multiplex PCR; TCRdb stores just in-frame clones and leaves some out. Of about 64,000 clones listed, around 90% are singletons. This clone was recorded only once. The starting material was peripheral blood, obtained in the second trimester of pregnancy. The chain couples TRBV4-3 to TRBJ1-1; perhaps TRBD1 as D (6 bases). This clonotype was sampled from a female donor with multiple sclerosis, enrolled in a pregnancy study. The CDR3 loop is CASSQAGQGRAEAFF. As DNA, the CDR3 is TGCGCCAGCAGCCAGGCGGGCCAGGGGCGGGCTGAAGCTTTCTTT.